This TCR beta chain was documented in a study of blood T cell repertoires in COVID-19. For the study at large: The origin of the acute and convalescent COVID-19 samples was the United States, Italy and Spain. Sources were T cells, B-cell-depleted T cells, or PBMCs; the material itself was cDNA or gDNA.

Per the authors' pipeline: Reference gene primer amplification in the assay estimated nucleated cell counts. Some clones are missing from TCRdb's copy, which holds only in-frame ones; the method was immunoSEQ multiplex PCR. Clone size and the V and J calls come from that table; the DNA yielded D and trimming. The sample shows 300,000 to 400,000 clones, approximately 86% of them seen only once. The sequence derives from a human donor in a cohort sampled during active COVID-19. Sequencing was performed on peripheral blood.

The CDR3 coding sequence is TGCGCCAGCAGCCCCGTCCGTACGAACACCGGGGAGCTGTTTTTT. Protein product: CASSPVRTNTGELFF. The J gene is TRBJ2-2, the V gene TRBV5-1; unclear D gene. The CDR3 is 15 residues long. V dropped 4 bases and J dropped 0 bases, with 10 bases sitting between them. CDR1 and CDR2 from the germline V gene are SGHRS and YFSETQ.